The 11 T cell receptor beta chains below come from one sample, sequenced in a study of T cell responses to AZD1222 COVID-19 vaccine listed by TCRdb under 2021. This sample's time point label indicates: baseline before first vaccination. Libraries were made using the immunoSEQ multiplex PCR assay. The table comes from immuneACCESS by way of TCRdb, which keeps in-frame sequences with V and J called. Part of the clones is missing from these tables; in studies checked, under half for an unresolved V gene and the rest for unknown reasons. Recorded for this sample are about 150,000 clones; roughly nine tenths of them occurred a single time. The ten largest make up less than 2% of the sample. The sample consisted of peripheral blood, taken on day 0 of AZD1222 vaccination. The source of these receptors is an adult in good health.

The chain combines TRBV10-1 with TRBJ2-1; 9 nucleotides match TRBD1. CDR3 length: 18 amino acids. Germline V CDR1 and CDR2: WNHNN, SYGVQD (reference sequence). V dropped 9 bases and J dropped 2; count of bases not matched to a gene: 17. In nucleotides, the CDR3 is TGCGCCAGTCCGGGACAGGGAGGGCCGATAGCAGCCTACAATGAGCAGTTCTTC. Its translation is CASPGQGGPIAAYNEQFF.

V and J are TRBV7-9 and TRBJ2-1; D remains unclear. The ends were cut back, 6 bases at V and 0 bases at J, with 12 bases in the middle. Germline V gene data show CDR1 as SEHNR and CDR2 as FQNEAQ (reference sequence). The CDR3 has 15 amino acids. CDR3 residues: CASSSDPSSYNEQFF. In DNA, the CDR3 is TGTGCCAGCAGTTCAGACCCAAGCTCCTACAATGAGCAGTTCTTC.

The chain has TRBV27 and TRBJ2-1; D is tentatively TRBD1 or TRBD2 (5 bases each). The CDR3 is made up of 15 amino acids. Per the germline V gene, CDR1 is MNHEY and CDR2 is SMNVEV (reference sequence). Trimming shortened V by 3 bases and J by 3 bases, and 12 bases separated the two germline ends. DNA for the CDR3: TGTGCCAGCAGTTTTGAGAGGGGATACTACAATGAGCAGTTCTTC. It yields the protein CASSFERGYYNEQFF.

J is TRBJ2-2 and V is TRBV12-3 or TRBV12-4; D is possibly TRBD2 (5 bases). This CDR3 has 13 residues. V was shortened by 7 bases and J by 6 bases, with 12 bases between the two germline ends. The CDR3 region has the DNA TGTGCCAGCACCCTGGGCGGGCCCGGGGAGCTGTTTTTT. This gives the protein CASTLGGPGELFF.

The rearrangement joins TRBV7-9 to TRBJ2-5, with D unclear. Germline V gives CDR1 SEHNR, CDR2 FQNEAQ (reference sequence). The V gene lost 4 bases and the J gene lost 4 bases, with 10 bases spanning the gap. This CDR3 has 13 residues. CDR3 DNA: TGTGCCAGCAGCTCGACGAGAGGAGAGACCCAGTACTTC. Encoded protein: CASSSTRGETQYF. Drawing the rest from reference TRBV7-9 and TRBJ2-5, the complete variable domain is DTGVSQNPRHKITKRGQNVTFRCDPISEHNRLYWYRQTLGQGPEFLTYFQNEAQLEKSRLLSDRFSAERPKGSFSTLEIQRTEQGDSAMYLCASSSTRGETQYFGPGTRLLVL.

The rearrangement joins TRBV7-2 to TRBJ2-1, with 12 bases lining up with TRBD2. The V segment lost 2 bases and the J segment 9 bases; nucleotides outside the gene matches: 5. Germline V gives CDR1 SGHTA, CDR2 FQGNSA. This CDR3 region has 15 residues. Written as DNA, the CDR3 is TGTGCCAGCAGCTTAAAACTAGCGGGAGGAATTGAGCAGTTCTTC. Residues: CASSLKLAGGIEQFF.

The V gene is TRBV19, the J gene TRBJ2-5; no clear D. V lost 3 bases, J lost 7 bases, and 18 bases lay in between. The V gene's germline CDR1 is LNHDA and CDR2 SQIVND (reference sequence). CDR3 length: 15 amino acids. CDR3 sequence reads: CASSIKSAPIRTQYF. CDR3 DNA sequence: TGTGCCAGTAGTATTAAATCGGCCCCCATTAGGACCCAGTACTTC.

The chain joins TRBV6-4 to TRBJ1-5, with D perhaps matching TRBD1 (6 bases). Germline V gene data show CDR1 as MRHNA and CDR2 as SNTAGT. The V end was cut by 4 bases, the J end by 4 bases, with 23 bases between. The length of the CDR3 is 18 residues. The DNA of the CDR3 is TGTGCCAGCAGTGGCGGCGTGTTAACAGGGTGGGGGAATCAGCCCCAGCATTTT. Translation gives CASSGGVLTGWGNQPQHF.

The rearrangement joins TRBV7-6 to TRBJ1-5; 7 positions agree with TRBD1. This CDR3 region has 19 residues. In germline, CDR1 is SGHVS, CDR2 FNYEAQ. The junction had 16 bases not matched to a gene; V was cut back by 5 bases and J by 0 bases. The CDR3 reads CASSPYTGTAYYSNQPQHF. The CDR3 nucleotides read TGTGCCAGCAGCCCTTACACCGGGACAGCATACTATAGCAATCAGCCCCAGCATTTT.

This clone was detected only once. The CDR3 DNA sequence: TGTGCCAGCAGCTCGGGGGCTAGCGGGACCTCCTACAATGAGCAGTTCTTC. Amino acids: CASSSGASGTSYNEQFF. This sequence joins TRBV7-2 and TRBJ2-1; 9 nucleotides match TRBD2. The CDR3 runs to 17 residues. J lost 0 bases, V lost 4 bases, and 7 bases had no gene match. Germline V gene data show CDR1 as SGHTA and CDR2 as FQGNSA.

For this clone: The junction differs from germline at one of its ends, possibly a read error. The chain employs TRBV4-3 and TRBJ2-1, with a possible D match to TRBD1 (5 bases). Germline V gives CDR1 LGHNA, CDR2 YSLEER. This CDR3 region has 14 residues. The CDR3 reads CASSKETDYNEQFF. CDR3 DNA: TGCGCCAGCAGCAAAGAGACAGATTACAATGAGCAGTTCTTC.